Each of the 18 T cell receptor beta chains below was sequenced from the same sample in a study of T cell repertoires in cytomegalovirus infection. TCRdb ran MiXCR on the reads and lists one entry per CDR3 protein. The sample holds around 450,000 distinct CDR3 sequences, approximately 32% seen once. The specimen sequenced was PBMCs. These receptors came from a human donor in good health (CMV status not recorded). Some clones in this sample may be carry-over from other donors' samples.

The chain couples TRBV7-6 to TRBJ1-3, with a tentative D call TRBD1 (6 bases). CDR1 is SGHVS and CDR2 is FNYEAQ in the germline V gene. This CDR3 is 17 amino acids long. Trimming shortened V by 5 bases and J by 4 bases, and 21 bases separated the two germline ends. The CDR3 coding sequence is TGTGCCAGCAGCCACGTCGACTCGGGGGCGAAAGGAAACACCATATATTTT. Translation: CASSHVDSGAKGNTIYF.

The chain has TRBV12-3 or TRBV12-4 and TRBJ2-1; TRBD2 agrees at 7 bases. The ends lost 5 bases at V and 7 bases at J; junction bases unmatched: 5. CDR3 size: 13 residues. DNA for the CDR3: TGTGCCAGCAGTCCGGGGGGTACTAATGAGCAGTTCTTC. Translating gives CASSPGGTNEQFF.

V is TRBV28 and J is TRBJ2-7; 7 nucleotides align to TRBD1. With V trimmed by 3 bases and J by 5 bases, 10 bases remained unmatched. The CDR3 runs 15 residues. The germline V gene has CDR1 MDHEN and CDR2 SYDVKM. The CDR3 reads CASSLGRQGVNEQYF. The CDR3 DNA sequence: TGTGCCAGCAGTTTGGGGAGACAGGGTGTTAACGAGCAGTACTTC.

The chain joins TRBV6-1 to TRBJ2-7; D might be TRBD2 (5 bases). This CDR3 has 16 residues. With 0 bases removed from V and 4 bases from J, the gap between germline ends came to 16 bases. Germline CDR1 MNHNS, CDR2 SASEGT. CDR3 DNA: TGTGCCAGCAGTGAAGCGGGTGTCCGTCCGGGGTACGAGCAGTACTTC. This encodes CASSEAGVRPGYEQYF.

This clonotype was counted between two and nine times. The chain joins TRBV24-1 to TRBJ1-1, with D maybe TRBD1 (5 bases). This CDR3 has 17 residues. V lost 8 bases and J 0 bases, leaving 21 bases between the germline ends. CDR1 is KGHDR, CDR2 SFDVKD, per germline. The CDR3 bases are TGTGCCACCACTCGTATCGGGGGTCTCCTCATGAACACTGAAGCTTTCTTT. Protein: CATTRIGGLLMNTEAFF.

The rearrangement uses TRBV7-6 and TRBJ2-3; no reliable D call. Germline values: CDR1 SGHVS, CDR2 FNYEAQ. The ends were cut back, 3 bases at V and 4 bases at J, with 5 bases in the middle. CDR3 length equals 12 residues. CDR3 amino acids: CASSFAADTQYF. CDR3 sequence (DNA): TGTGCCAGCAGCTTCGCTGCAGATACGCAGTATTTT.

This clonotype occurred a few times. V gene TRBV20-1 combines with J gene TRBJ1-2, with TRBD1 as a possible D gene (5 bases). This CDR3 has 16 residues. V lost 5 bases and J lost 4, with 23 bases in between. Germline CDR1 DFQATT, CDR2 SNEGSKA (reference sequence). The CDR3 coding sequence is TGCAGTGCTTACGGGTCGACAGACAGCGTAAGCTATGGCTACACCTTC. Translating gives CSAYGSTDSVSYGYTF.

This clonotype was detected a few times. The chain carries TRBV6-1 and TRBJ2-1, with 9 bases fitting TRBD2. Germline values: CDR1 MNHNS, CDR2 SASEGT. The CDR3 runs 16 residues. J gave up 5 bases and V 7 bases, and 12 bases lay outside the gene matches. DNA for the CDR3: TGTGCCAGCAACCCCTTAAGGGGACTAGCAGACAATGAGCAGTTCTTC. It encodes CASNPLRGLADNEQFF.

The V gene is TRBV24-1, the J gene TRBJ1-1, with D possibly TRBD1 on 5 matching bases. The CDR3 has 13 amino acids. Germline V lookup: CDR1 KGHDR, CDR2 SFDVKD. The ends were cut back, 9 bases at V and 0 bases at J, with 10 bases in the middle. The CDR3 DNA sequence: TGTGCCACCCGGGGGTTGGTGAACACTGAAGCTTTCTTT. This sequence encodes CATRGLVNTEAFF.

In regard to this clonotype: Just one base apart from a much larger clone, this may be a read error. This chain uses TRBV7-8 with TRBJ1-3, with D maybe TRBD1 (5 bases). Germline assignment: CDR1 SGHVS and CDR2 FQNEAQ. CDR3 size: 15 residues. The CDR3: CSSSLGTHSGNTIYF. The CDR3, as DNA: TGTTCCAGCAGCTTGGGGACCCACTCTGGAAACACCATATATTTT.

The V call is TRBV7-2, the J call TRBJ2-3; no firm D call. V lost 0 bases to trimming and J lost 2 bases, with 3 bases between them. CDR3 length: 13 residues. Germline assignment: CDR1 SGHTA and CDR2 FQGNSA. The CDR3 DNA reads TGTGCCAGCAGCTTAGCTATCACAGATACGCAGTATTTT. As protein: CASSLAITDTQYF.

The CDR3 reads CSARVRQGEAFF. CDR3 DNA sequence: TGCAGTGCTAGAGTCCGACAGGGTGAAGCTTTCTTT. The J gene is TRBJ1-1, the V gene TRBV20-1; 7 bases line up with TRBD1. The CDR3 is 12 residues long. The germline V gene has CDR1 DFQATT and CDR2 SNEGSKA (reference sequence). V lost 1 base, J lost 7 bases, and 3 bases stayed unmatched.

The V gene is TRBV7-4, the J gene TRBJ2-2; 8 bases are shared with TRBD2. Germline CDR1 reads SGHVT; CDR2 reads SQSDAQ. The CDR3 contains 15 residues. With 5 bases clipped from V and 4 bases from J, the junction kept 6 bases outside the gene matches. CDR3 in amino acids: CASSPSGTSTGELFF. Written as DNA, the CDR3 is TGTGCCAGCAGCCCCTCCGGGACTAGCACCGGGGAGCTGTTTTTT. Drawing the rest from reference TRBV7-4 and TRBJ2-2, the complete variable domain is GAGVSQSPRYKVAKRGRDVALRCDSISGHVTLYWYRQTLGQGSEVLTYSQSDAQRDKSGRPSGRFSAERPERSVSTLKIQRTEQGDSAVYLCASSPSGTSTGELFFGEGSRLTVL.

The sample holds many counts of this clonotype. The CDR3 spells CASSQLGRASHGYTF. The DNA of the CDR3 is TGTGCCAGCAGCCAACTCGGACGGGCTTCCCATGGCTACACCTTC. This chain connects TRBV7-6 to TRBJ1-2; unclear D gene. The CDR3 totals 15 residues. V shed 5 bases and J shed 6 bases, with 19 bases lying between them. Germline V gives CDR1 SGHVS, CDR2 FNYEAQ.

This chain uses TRBV20-1 with TRBJ2-1; either TRBD1 or TRBD2 may supply D (7 bases each). Germline V lookup: CDR1 DFQATT, CDR2 SNEGSKA (reference sequence). Trimming removed 7 bases at V and 6 bases at J, with 19 bases between. The CDR3 consists of 14 residues. DNA for the CDR3: TGCAGTGTTAGGGGGGGGGCAGGGGGCAATGAGCAGTTCTTC. This sequence encodes CSVRGGAGGNEQFF.

The chain recombines TRBV23-1 with TRBJ1-4; D gene unclear. TRBV23-1 is an open reading frame whose function is uncertain. This CDR3 is built from 13 residues. V was pared by 0 bases and J by 7 bases, with 6 bases between. This chain's CDR3 is CASSQSTGEKLFF. The CDR3 DNA reads as TGCGCCAGCAGTCAATCTACCGGTGAAAAACTGTTTTTT.

This clonotype was detected once. With a much larger clone just one base away, this may be a read error. The CDR3 does not end in the conserved phenylalanine or tryptophan, so this is likely a read error. The rearrangement links TRBV11-3 to TRBJ2-5; D unresolved. The CDR3 is 11 residues long. Between the trimmed V and J ends, which lost 5 bases and 1 base, there was a span of 2 bases. Looked up from germline, CDR1 is SGHNT and CDR2 is YENEEA. CDR3 coding DNA: TGTGCCAGCAGCGCCCAAGAGACCCAGTACTTA. This sequence encodes CASSAQETQYL.

This clonotype was detected only a few times. The chain combines TRBV18 with TRBJ2-2, with D possibly TRBD2 on 5 matching bases. Trimming pared 0 bases from V and 7 bases from J, leaving 12 bases between. The CDR3 consists of 15 residues. Germline-derived CDR1 and CDR2 are KGHSH and LQKENI. The CDR3 sequence: CASSPPGVRYGELFF. CDR3 DNA sequence: TGTGCCAGCTCACCACCCGGGGTTCGATACGGGGAGCTGTTTTTT.